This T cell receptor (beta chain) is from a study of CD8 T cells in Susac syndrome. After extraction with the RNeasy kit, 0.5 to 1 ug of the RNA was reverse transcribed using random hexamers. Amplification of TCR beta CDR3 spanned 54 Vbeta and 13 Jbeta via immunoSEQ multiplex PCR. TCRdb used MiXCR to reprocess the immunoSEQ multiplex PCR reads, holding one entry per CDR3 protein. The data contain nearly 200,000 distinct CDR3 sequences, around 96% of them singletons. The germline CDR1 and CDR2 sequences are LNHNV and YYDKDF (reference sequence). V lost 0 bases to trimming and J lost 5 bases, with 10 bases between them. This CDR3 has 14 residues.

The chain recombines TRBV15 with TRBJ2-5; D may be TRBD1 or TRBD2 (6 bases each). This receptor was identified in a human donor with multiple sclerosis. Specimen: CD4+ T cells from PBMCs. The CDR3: CATSRDTGGETQYF. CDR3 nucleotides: TGTGCCACCAGCAGAGATACCGGGGGCGAGACCCAGTACTTC.